The next 26 T cell receptor beta chains were all read from a single sample in a study of T cells in Graves' hyperthyroidism and ophthalmopathy. RNA transcripts gave rise to amplified TCR beta CDR3 regions. TCR CDR3 underwent first-round RT-PCR with the HTBI primer set. One entry per CDR3 protein, called by TCRdb with MiXCR from the multiplex PCR reads. Among about 580,000 distinct CDR3 sequences listed, approximately 44% were seen once. Material: peripheral blood or thyroid tissue (not recorded which). The receptors shown here come from a woman aged 18-29 years with Graves' hyperthyroidism.

This clonotype was seen many times. The gene calls are TRBV18 and TRBJ1-1; TRBD1 might be the D (6 bases). The CDR3 totals 13 residues. V was pared by 4 bases and J by 2 bases, with 8 bases between. Germline CDR1 and CDR2: KGHSH and LQKENI. The CDR3 nucleotides are TGTGCCAGCTCACGGACAGATAACACTGAAGCTTTCTTT. Its translation: CASSRTDNTEAFF.

This sequence joins TRBV25-1 and TRBJ1-1; 9 nucleotides align to TRBD1. CDR3 size: 15 residues. Germline CDR1 MGHDK, CDR2 SYGVNS. Germline trimming cut 3 bases from V and 4 bases from J; bases unmatched to any gene: 6. The CDR3 region has the DNA TGTGCCAGCAGTGACCCGACAGGGGGAGGCACTGAAGCTTTCTTT. The encoded protein is CASSDPTGGGTEAFF.

This chain joins TRBV19 and TRBJ2-3, with 12 bases identical to TRBD2. The CDR3 extends over 14 amino acids. Germline CDR1 and CDR2: LNHDA and SQIVND (reference sequence). V shed 7 bases, J shed 6 bases, and the junction held 5 bases outside the gene matches. Here the CDR3 reads CASTLLAGGDTQYF. The DNA for the CDR3 is TGTGCCAGTACCCTACTAGCGGGAGGCGATACGCAGTATTTT.

This sequence joins TRBV2 and TRBJ1-1, with 9 bases fitting TRBD1. CDR3 size: 14 residues. Trimming cost V 6 bases and J 4 bases; bases outside gene matches: 6. Germline loops: CDR1 SNHLY, CDR2 FYNNEI. The CDR3 DNA follows: TGTGCCAGCAGGGACAGGGGCTGGGGCACTGAAGCTTTCTTT. The encoded protein is CASRDRGWGTEAFF.

This clonotype showed up many times. The CDR3 coding sequence is TGTGCCAGCAGTTACTCAATGATTGGAAACACCATATATTTT. This codes for CASSYSMIGNTIYF. The V gene is TRBV6-5, the J gene TRBJ1-3; D ambiguous. V dropped 0 bases and J dropped 3 bases, with 6 bases sitting between them. Germline lookup yields CDR1 MNHEY and CDR2 SVGAGI. There are 14 residues in the CDR3.

J is TRBJ1-2 and V is TRBV20-1; 8 nucleotides line up with TRBD1. CDR3 length equals 11 residues. The germline V gene has CDR1 DFQATT and CDR2 SNEGSKA (reference sequence). V dropped 2 bases and J dropped 13; count of bases not matched to a gene: 6. CDR3 amino acids: CSARQGAVPTF. As DNA, the CDR3 is TGCAGTGCTAGACAGGGGGCAGTTCCCACCTTC.

About this clonotype: This may come from a read error, since a much larger clone is one base off. This chain joins TRBV7-3 and TRBJ2-3, with a weak D call TRBD1 (5 bases). CDR1 and CDR2 from the germline V gene are SGHTA and FQGTGA. This CDR3 is built from 17 residues. The CDR3 bases are TGCGCCAGCAGCCAACCAGGGCGGAACATTAGCACACATACGCAGTATTTT. Amino acids: CASSQPGRNISTHTQYF.

This clonotype was recorded many times. This rearrangement joins TRBV20-1 to TRBJ1-1, with D possibly being TRBD1 (6 bases). The germline gives CDR1 DFQATT, CDR2 SNEGSKA (reference sequence). V was shortened by 4 bases and J by 1 base, with 10 bases between the two germline ends. CDR3 length equals 13 residues. CDR3 region: CSATKQGNTEAFF. The DNA for the CDR3 is TGCAGTGCTACCAAACAGGGGAACACTGAAGCTTTCTTT.

This clonotype was picked up many times. The chain has TRBV5-8 and TRBJ2-7, with unresolved D. V was trimmed by 2 bases and J by 3 bases, leaving 9 bases between them. Germline values: CDR1 SGHTS, CDR2 YDEGEE. The CDR3 covers 13 residues. The CDR3 loop reads CASSFRPLYEQYF. In nucleotides, the CDR3 is TGTGCCAGCAGCTTTCGACCCCTCTACGAGCAGTACTTC.

The V and J genes are TRBV5-1 and TRBJ2-7; TRBD1 matches 7 bases. Germline-derived CDR1 and CDR2 are SGHRS and YFSETQ. J lost 3 bases, V lost 5 bases, and 8 bases had no gene match. The CDR3 is 14 amino acids. CDR3 region: CASSYDRAGYEQYF. The CDR3 bases are TGCGCCAGCAGTTACGACAGGGCCGGCTACGAGCAGTACTTC.

The J gene is TRBJ1-1, the V gene TRBV7-9; D is uncertain. Germline CDR1 is SEHNR and CDR2 is FQNEAQ (reference sequence). CDR3 length equals 14 residues. Trimming took 3 bases from V and 1 from J, leaving 9 bases between them. CDR3 nucleotide sequence: TGTGCCAGCAGCTTCTTGACGGGGAACACTGAAGCTTTCTTT. It codes for CASSFLTGNTEAFF.

This clonotype was recorded many times. The CDR3 coding sequence is TGTGCCAGCAGTGAAGGGTACAGGTCTAACTATGGCTACACCTTC. This gives the protein CASSEGYRSNYGYTF. This sequence joins TRBV2 and TRBJ1-2, with D possibly TRBD1 on 5 matching bases. There are 15 residues in the CDR3. V was trimmed by 1 base and J by 0 bases, leaving 9 bases between them. Germline CDR1 SNHLY, CDR2 FYNNEI.

This clonotype was seen ten or more times. V gene TRBV13 combines with J gene TRBJ1-2, with 9 bases identical to TRBD1. CDR3 length: 14 amino acids. The junction had 4 bases not matched to a gene; V was cut back by 3 bases and J by 5 bases. Germline V gives CDR1 PRHDT, CDR2 FYEKMQ (reference sequence). This CDR3 is CASSLGQGIYGYTF. The CDR3 DNA sequence: TGTGCCAGCAGCTTGGGACAGGGCATTTATGGCTACACCTTC. Looking up the rest from reference TRBV13 and TRBJ1-2 gives the full variable domain: AAGVIQSPRHLIKEKRETATLKCYPIPRHDTVYWYQQGPGQDPQFLISFYEKMQSDKGSIPDRFSAQQFSDYHSELNMSSLELGDSALYFCASSLGQGIYGYTFGSGTRLTVV.

The chain uses TRBV5-1 and TRBJ2-7; 11 nucleotides match TRBD1. The germline gives CDR1 SGHRS, CDR2 YFSETQ. This CDR3 is built from 14 residues. With V trimmed by 5 bases and J by 7 bases, 8 bases remained unmatched. The CDR3 DNA reads TGCGCCAGCAGGGAAGGACAGGGGGCTGGGGAGCAGTACTTC. It specifies CASREGQGAGEQYF.

V usage is TRBV7-8 and J usage is TRBJ2-1; possibly TRBD2 for D (6 bases). Trimming took 5 bases from V and 3 from J, leaving 14 bases between them. The length of the CDR3 is 15 residues. Germline CDR1 and CDR2: SGHVS and FQNEAQ. The CDR3 reads CASSPATRNYNEQFF. The CDR3 region has the DNA TGTGCCAGCAGCCCGGCGACTAGAAACTACAATGAGCAGTTCTTC.

The genes are TRBV20-1 and TRBJ1-2, with D uncertain. This CDR3 is 10 amino acids long. Germline V gene sequence: CDR1 DFQATT, CDR2 SNEGSKA (reference sequence). Between the trimmed V and J ends, which lost 7 bases and 3 bases, there was a span of 6 bases. The CDR3 nucleotides are TGCAGTGTCCGGGACTATGGCTACACCTTC. Translated: CSVRDYGYTF.

The sample holds many counts of this clonotype. V and J are TRBV9 and TRBJ2-7; TRBD2 agrees at 7 bases. The CDR3 totals 14 residues. Germline lookup yields CDR1 SGDLS and CDR2 YYNGEE. The V gene end was trimmed by 4 bases and the J gene end by 5 bases; junction bases not matched to a gene: 9. The chain's CDR3 is CASSSYSGNDEQYF. The CDR3 coding sequence is TGTGCCAGCAGCTCCTACAGCGGGAACGACGAGCAGTACTTC. Together with reference TRBV9 and TRBJ2-7, the CDR3 gives the full variable domain: DSGVTQTPKHLITATGQRVTLRCSPRSGDLSVYWYQQSLDQGLQFLIQYYNGEERAKGNILERFSAQQFPDLHSELNLSSLELGDSALYFCASSSYSGNDEQYFGPGTRLTVT.

The chain employs TRBV7-8 and TRBJ1-3; possible D gene TRBD1, 5 bases. The ends were cut back, 5 bases at V and 0 bases at J, with 11 bases in the middle. Germline CDR1 and CDR2: SGHVS and FQNEAQ. The CDR3 sequence is 15 residues long. The CDR3 sequence: CASSPGTPSGNTIYF. DNA for the CDR3: TGTGCCAGCAGCCCCGGGACGCCCTCTGGAAACACCATATATTTT.

This clonotype was seen more than once but under ten times. A clone one base away is much larger, so this may be a read error. V and J are TRBV9 and TRBJ1-3; possible D gene TRBD1, 5 bases. This CDR3 has 15 amino acids. CDR1 and CDR2 from the germline V gene are SGDLS and YYNGEE. The CDR3: CASSVNLGAGNAIYF. The CDR3 DNA reads as TGTGCCAGCAGCGTAAATTTAGGGGCTGGAAACGCCATATATTTT. Supplemented by reference TRBV9 and TRBJ1-3, the full variable domain reads DSGVTQTPKHLITATGQRVTLRCSPRSGDLSVYWYQQSLDQGLQFLIQYYNGEERAKGNILERFSAQQFPDLHSELNLSSLELGDSALYFCASSVNLGAGNAIYFGEGSWLTVV.

This clonotype was recorded many times. The V call is TRBV2, the J call TRBJ1-2; D is unclear. The V and J ends lost 7 bases and 4 bases respectively, with 10 bases between them. The CDR3 sequence is 12 residues long. Germline lookup yields CDR1 SNHLY and CDR2 FYNNEI. The CDR3 here is CASKSGSYGYTF. CDR3 in DNA: TGTGCCAGCAAGTCCGGAAGCTATGGCTACACCTTC.

The chain couples TRBV12-5 to TRBJ2-3; 8 bases match TRBD2. The CDR3 totals 15 residues. Germline trimming cut 0 bases from V and 6 bases from J; bases unmatched to any gene: 5. Germline V CDR1 and CDR2: LGHNT, FRNRAP. CDR3 region: CASGLVPAGADTQYF. The CDR3 DNA sequence: TGTGCTAGTGGTTTGGTACCAGCGGGAGCGGATACGCAGTATTTT.

A note on this clonotype: At one end the junction does not follow the germline gene, possibly because of a read error. The rearrangement joins TRBV7-2 to TRBJ2-7; D not resolved. The CDR3 spans 14 residues. Per germline, CDR1 SGHTA and CDR2 FQGNSA. This CDR3 is CASSSTARVDEKYF. CDR3 coding DNA: TGTGCCAGCAGCTCTACCGCAAGGGTAGACGAGAAGTACTTC. Full variable domain (outside the CDR3, taken from reference TRBV7-2 and TRBJ2-7): GAGVSQSPSNKVTEKGKDVELRCDPISGHTALYWYRQSLGQGLEFLIYFQGNSAPDKSGLPSDRFSAERTGGSVSTLTIQRTQQEDSAVYLCASSSTARVDEKYFGPGTRLTVT.

This clonotype was observed a single time. The chain is built from TRBV12-3 or TRBV12-4 and TRBJ1-6; 8 bases agree with TRBD1. This CDR3 has 14 amino acids. J gave up 11 bases and V 5 bases, and 8 bases lay outside the gene matches. CDR3 bases: TGTGCCAGCAGTAAAGGACAGGGTACGGCACCCCTCCACTTT. This sequence encodes CASSKGQGTAPLHF.

This clonotype appeared once. This chain connects TRBV4-1 to TRBJ2-7; D gene uncertain. CDR1 is MGHRA, CDR2 YSYEKL, per germline. This CDR3 spans 8 amino acids. The CDR3 here is CASSQTLV. CDR3 DNA: TGCGCCAGCAGCCAGACGTTGGTG.

This clonotype was seen more than once but under ten times. V and J are TRBV24-1 and TRBJ2-1; maybe TRBD2 (6 bases). Germline assignment: CDR1 KGHDR and CDR2 SFDVKD. The CDR3 sequence is 14 residues long. The ends were cut back, 6 bases at V and 0 bases at J, with 8 bases in the middle. The CDR3 loop reads CATSSGLSYNEQFF. In DNA form, the CDR3 reads TGTGCCACCAGTTCGGGACTCTCCTACAATGAGCAGTTCTTC.

This clonotype has a count of ten or more. V gene TRBV6-6 combines with J gene TRBJ2-5, with 7 positions matching TRBD2. This CDR3 has 16 amino acids. After removal of 6 bases from V and 0 bases from J, the junction contained 10 bases not matched to a gene. Per germline, CDR1 MNHNY and CDR2 SVGAGI (reference sequence). The CDR3 loop is CASSSLILADQETQYF. CDR3 DNA sequence: TGTGCCAGCAGCTCTCTCATTCTAGCGGACCAAGAGACCCAGTACTTC.